Included here is one T cell receptor beta chain sequence, with context. The table came from immunoSEQ multiplex PCR; TCRdb's copy has only in-frame clones and leaves some out. The sample shows 250,000 to 350,000 clones, around 85% of them seen only once. This entry is derived from a study of blood T cell repertoires in COVID-19. Study context: Sample material is recorded as cDNA or gDNA derived from T cells, B-cell-depleted T cells, or PBMCs.

The CDR3 spans 14 residues. CDR1 and CDR2 from the germline V gene are SGDLS and YYNGEE. Unmatched junction bases numbered 3, after V lost 2 bases and J lost 5 bases. The sample was peripheral blood. The J gene is TRBJ2-1, the V gene TRBV9, with 8 bases identical to TRBD2. The source is a human donor with COVID-19, enrolled during active disease. The donor label of this sample is uncertain. For the CDR3, the DNA is TGTGCCAGCAGCGTTAGCGGGGAAAACAATGAGCAGTTCTTC. This gives the protein CASSVSGENNEQFF.